This TCR beta chain was recorded in a study of blood T cell repertoires in COVID-19. Overall study: COVID-19 samples from acute and convalescent phases originated in the United States, Italy and Spain. Nucleic acid was either cDNA or gDNA, and it came from T cells, B-cell-depleted T cells, or PBMCs.

As processed by the authors: Estimation of nucleated cell counts relied on the amplification of reference gene primers. The assay was immunoSEQ multiplex PCR, and TCRdb's table has in-frame clones only and misses some. The V and J calls and the clone size are those of that table, but D and trimming were determined from the DNA. This sample has about 97,000 clones, with more than 90% found just once. Germline V gives CDR1 GTSNPN, CDR2 SVGIG (reference sequence). CDR3 length equals 13 residues. V gave up 4 bases and J gave up 3 bases, with 10 bases separating them. The specimen sequenced was peripheral blood. The source is a man aged 18 to 29 with acute or convalescent COVID-19. V usage is TRBV30 and J usage is TRBJ2-1, with D tentatively TRBD2 (5 bases). The CDR3 spells CAWKASSYNEQFF. The CDR3 DNA follows: TGTGCCTGGAAGGCTAGCAGCTACAATGAGCAGTTCTTC. Looking up the rest from reference TRBV30 and TRBJ2-1 gives the full variable domain: SQTIHQWPATLVQPVGSPLSLECTVEGTSNPNLYWYRQAAGRGLQLLFYSVGIGQISSEVPQNLSASRPQDRQFILSSKKLLLSDSGFYLCAWKASSYNEQFFGPGTRLTVL.